Below, 19 T cell receptor beta chains from the same sample are listed, as sequenced in a study of blood T cell repertoires in COVID-19. Profiling relied on immunoSEQ multiplex PCR, and the TCRdb table lists in-frame clones only, not all of them. Of approximately 75,000 clones in the sample, approximately 80% are singletons; the top ten hold over 7.5%. Sequenced material: peripheral blood. These receptors were collected from a woman of 80 years or more with acute or convalescent COVID-19.

V is TRBV6-6 and J is TRBJ2-7, with 10 positions matching TRBD1. This CDR3 contains 14 residues. Looked up from germline, CDR1 is MNHNY and CDR2 is SVGAGI (reference sequence). With V trimmed by 7 bases and J by 2 bases, 5 bases remained unmatched. CDR3 nucleotides: TGTGCCAGCACCTCCGACAGGGGGCCCTACGAGCAGTACTTC. This sequence encodes CASTSDRGPYEQYF.

The CDR3: CASSVDRLSGNTIYF. The CDR3 coding sequence is TGTGCCAGCAGCGTAGACAGGCTCTCTGGAAACACCATATATTTT. The chain uses TRBV9 and TRBJ1-3; D is perhaps TRBD1 (5 bases). Germline V gene lookup returns CDR1 SGDLS and CDR2 YYNGEE. Trimming shortened V by 0 bases and J by 0 bases, and 7 bases separated the two germline ends. This CDR3 comprises 15 residues.

The CDR3 region is CASLQGGFSYNEQFF. Here the CDR3 DNA reads TGTGCCAGCCTCCAGGGAGGATTTTCCTACAATGAGCAGTTCTTC. The V gene is TRBV19, the J gene TRBJ2-1; D perhaps matches TRBD2 (6 bases). The CDR3 runs to 15 residues. Germline V gene sequence: CDR1 LNHDA, CDR2 SQIVND (reference sequence). V was pared by 9 bases and J by 1 base, with 16 bases between. Looking up the rest from reference TRBV19 and TRBJ2-1 gives the full variable domain: DGGITQSPKYLFRKEGQNVTLSCEQNLNHDAMYWYRQDPGQGLRLIYYSQIVNDFQKGDIAEGYSVSREKKESFPLTVTSAQKNPTAFYLCASLQGGFSYNEQFFGPGTRLTVL.

This clone was picked up a small number of times. This chain uses TRBV4-2 with TRBJ2-7, with 12 nucleotides matching TRBD2. Per the germline V gene, CDR1 is LGHNA and CDR2 is YNFKEQ. The CDR3 loop spans 16 amino acids. V gave up 1 base and J gave up 2 bases; unmatched junction bases: 3. The CDR3 bases are TGTGCCAGCAGCCAAGGGACTAGCGGGGTTCCCTACGAGCAGTACTTC. It is translated as CASSQGTSGVPYEQYF.

The rearrangement joins TRBV10-3 to TRBJ1-3; D is uncertain. Per germline, CDR1 ENHRY and CDR2 SYGVKD. V was pared by 5 bases and J by 0 bases, with 2 bases between. This CDR3 comprises 12 residues. CDR3 residues: CAISYSGNTIYF. CDR3 coding DNA: TGTGCCATCAGTTACTCTGGAAACACCATATATTTT.

The CDR3 sequence is CASSLHGGIGEKLFF. CDR3 coding DNA: TGTGCCAGCAGCTTACATGGGGGGATTGGTGAAAAACTGTTTTTT. J is TRBJ1-4 and V is TRBV7-9; D possibly corresponds to TRBD1 (5 bases). CDR3 size: 15 residues. V shed 2 bases and J shed 7 bases, with 14 bases lying between them. Germline V gene data show CDR1 as SEHNR and CDR2 as FQNEAQ (reference sequence). Using reference TRBV7-9 and TRBJ1-4 for the parts outside the CDR3, the full variable domain is DTGVSQNPRHKITKRGQNVTFRCDPISEHNRLYWYRQTLGQGPEFLTYFQNEAQLEKSRLLSDRFSAERPKGSFSTLEIQRTEQGDSAMYLCASSLHGGIGEKLFFGSGTQLSVL.

This clone was seen more than once but under ten times. The DNA for the CDR3 is TGCGCCAGCAGCTTGAATCTGGGCCCATCCTACGAGCAGTACTTC. Amino acids: CASSLNLGPSYEQYF. The V and J genes are TRBV5-1 and TRBJ2-7; the D is unclear. CDR3 length: 15 residues. Trimming pared 1 base from V and 1 base from J, leaving 12 bases between. CDR1 SGHRS and CDR2 YFSETQ come from the germline V gene.

The chain links TRBV5-8 to TRBJ1-3; tentative D call: TRBD1 (6 bases). The CDR3 sequence is 13 residues long. From germline, CDR1 is SGHTS and CDR2 YDEGEE. The V end lost 10 bases, the J end lost 1 base, and 12 bases lay between the germline ends. The CDR3: CAGDTQSGNTIYF. For the CDR3, the DNA is TGTGCCGGGGACACACAATCTGGAAACACCATATATTTT.

V usage is TRBV5-4 and J usage is TRBJ2-6, with TRBD1 identical over 9 bases. The CDR3 runs to 17 residues. Germline V lookup: CDR1 SGHNT, CDR2 YYREEE (reference sequence). Trimming took 4 bases from V and 4 from J; bases not matched to a gene: 9. In DNA form, the CDR3 reads TGTGCCAGCAGCCCGGGACAGGGTAGATCCGGGGCCAACGTCCTGACTTTC. Translation gives CASSPGQGRSGANVLTF.

V usage is TRBV29-1 and J usage is TRBJ1-1; 8 nucleotides line up with TRBD1. V shed 6 bases, J shed 1 base, and the junction held 4 bases outside the gene matches. Germline V lookup: CDR1 SQVTM, CDR2 ANQGSEA. This CDR3 contains 13 residues. The CDR3 region is CSVTGAGNTEAFF. The CDR3 nucleotides are TGCAGCGTGACAGGGGCTGGGAACACTGAAGCTTTCTTT.

The chain joins TRBV29-1 to TRBJ1-2; a possible D gene is TRBD1 (6 bases). The CDR3 extends over 13 amino acids. The germline V gene has CDR1 SQVTM and CDR2 ANQGSEA. V lost 6 bases, J lost 4 bases, and 15 bases lay in between. The CDR3 sequence is CSVARGLGYGYTF. In nucleotides, the CDR3 is TGCAGCGTCGCCAGGGGTTTGGGCTATGGCTACACCTTC.

The rearrangement uses TRBV7-2 and TRBJ1-2, with TRBD1 matching over 7 bases. V lost 1 base, J lost 0 bases, and 2 bases stayed unmatched. The germline V gene has CDR1 SGHTA and CDR2 FQGNSA. The CDR3 contains 15 residues. Here the CDR3 DNA reads TGTGCCAGCAGCTTAGGTACAGGGGCTAACTATGGCTACACCTTC. This gives the protein CASSLGTGANYGYTF.

The chain has TRBV19 and TRBJ1-5, with 8 bases matching TRBD1. CDR3 size: 17 residues. In germline, CDR1 is LNHDA, CDR2 SQIVND (reference sequence). V shed 5 bases, J shed 0 bases, and the junction held 9 bases outside the gene matches. Written as DNA, the CDR3 is TGTGCCAGTAGTCCAGGACAGGGCCGATATAGCAATCAGCCCCAGCATTTT. Amino acid sequence: CASSPGQGRYSNQPQHF.

This chain links TRBV18 with TRBJ1-3, with a possible D match to TRBD1 (6 bases). Trimming removed 5 bases from V and 1 base from J, with 18 bases in between. CDR1 is KGHSH and CDR2 is LQKENI in the germline V gene. CDR3 length: 17 residues. Here the CDR3 reads CASSLTGSSTSGNTIYF. CDR3 bases: TGTGCCAGCTCATTGACAGGTTCCTCTACTTCTGGAAACACCATATATTTT.

The rearrangement uses TRBV6-4 and TRBJ1-5, with D perhaps matching TRBD1 (6 bases). Germline assignment: CDR1 MRHNA and CDR2 SNTAGT. The CDR3 consists of 14 residues. V was pared by 8 bases and J by 7 bases, with 18 bases between. Here the CDR3 reads CASSMGGAQQPQHF. CDR3 nucleotides: TGTGCCAGCTCCATGGGGGGGGCACAGCAGCCCCAGCATTTT.

In DNA form, the CDR3 reads TGTGCCAGCAGCCCCCGACAGGGGTTTGAGACCCAGTACTTC. Translated, it gives CASSPRQGFETQYF. This rearrangement joins TRBV3-1 (or the pseudogene TRBV3-2) to TRBJ2-5; 8 bases align to TRBD1. This CDR3 comprises 14 residues. Germline CDR1 is LGHDT and CDR2 is YNNKEL (reference sequence). The V segment lost 4 bases and the J segment 5 bases; nucleotides outside the gene matches: 6.

The chain carries TRBV9 and TRBJ2-1; 11 positions match TRBD2. Per the germline V gene, CDR1 is SGDLS and CDR2 is YYNGEE. Trimming cost V 3 bases and J 2 bases; bases outside gene matches: 4. The CDR3 is made up of 16 amino acids. For the CDR3, the DNA is TGTGCCAGCAGCGACATAGCGGGGGGGCCCTACAATGAGCAGTTCTTC. Translated, it gives CASSDIAGGPYNEQFF.

The chain links TRBV29-1 to TRBJ2-5, with 9 bases fitting TRBD1. Germline assignment: CDR1 SQVTM and CDR2 ANQGSEA. The CDR3 is 13 residues long. With V trimmed by 6 bases and J by 3 bases, 5 bases remained unmatched. The chain's CDR3 is CSVSWTGEETQYF. The CDR3 DNA reads as TGCAGCGTGTCCTGGACAGGGGAAGAGACCCAGTACTTC.

V usage is TRBV5-6 and J usage is TRBJ2-1, with D unresolved. Trimming pared 0 bases from V and 0 bases from J, leaving 10 bases between. The germline V gene encodes CDR1 SGHDT and CDR2 YYEEEE. The CDR3 covers 16 residues. The CDR3 protein is CASSLGYASSYNEQFF. Written as DNA, the CDR3 is TGTGCCAGCAGCTTGGGTTATGCGAGCTCCTACAATGAGCAGTTCTTC.